This T cell receptor (beta chain) was documented in a study of blood T cell repertoires in COVID-19. Profiling relied on immunoSEQ multiplex PCR, and the TCRdb table lists in-frame clones only, not all of them. The profile covers around 170,000 clones, with about 90% appearing a single time and 6% to 7.5% taken by the ten largest. The CDR3 runs 14 residues. Germline trimming cut 6 bases from V and 2 bases from J; bases unmatched to any gene: 5. From germline, CDR1 is MDHEN and CDR2 SYDVKM. Cohort assignment relied on participant-reported clinical history. V gene TRBV28 combines with J gene TRBJ1-2; 8 nucleotides agree with TRBD1. The specimen sequenced was PBMCs or T cells enriched from blood (not recorded which). The TCR was taken from a woman in her forties or fifties who had recovered from COVID-19. CDR3 loop: CASRPWTGNYGYTF. DNA for the CDR3: TGTGCCAGCAGACCCTGGACAGGGAACTATGGCTACACCTTC.